The 8 T cell receptor beta chains below come from one sample, sequenced in a study of OX40 agonist ivuxolimab in advanced cancers. Generated by immunoSEQ multiplex PCR, the TCRdb table keeps only in-frame clones and is missing some. The sample includes tens of thousands of clones, around four fifths of them seen just once. The sequenced sample was CD4+ or CD8+ T cells sorted from blood, obtained in a trial of the OX40 agonist ivuxolimab. The receptors come from an adult with an advanced solid tumor such as melanoma, head and neck, liver or kidney cancer.

The V call is TRBV2, the J call TRBJ1-2, with 7 bases aligning to TRBD1. J was trimmed by 2 bases and V by 6 bases; bases with no gene match: 9. The CDR3 runs 15 residues. Germline values: CDR1 SNHLY, CDR2 FYNNEI. CDR3 region: CASRQDGTVNYGYTF. The CDR3 nucleotides read TGTGCCAGCAGGCAAGATGGGACAGTCAACTATGGCTACACCTTC.

This chain joins TRBV7-2 and TRBJ1-5; a possible D gene is TRBD1 (5 bases). V shed 2 bases and J shed 1 base, with 12 bases lying between them. Germline assignment: CDR1 SGHTA and CDR2 FQGNSA. The CDR3 is 16 amino acids. The CDR3 coding sequence is TGTGCCAGCAGCTTAAGTTGGGGGGGGAGCAATCAGCCCCAGCATTTT. Translating gives CASSLSWGGSNQPQHF.

As DNA, the CDR3 is TGTGCCAGCAGCCACAGGGAAGGGAGACTGTTTTTT. Translating it yields CASSHREGRLFF. The chain joins TRBV11-2 to TRBJ1-4, with D possibly being TRBD1 (6 bases). The CDR3 covers 12 residues. The ends were cut back, 5 bases at V and 13 bases at J, with 14 bases in the middle. Germline V CDR1 and CDR2: SGHAT, FQNNGV.

The chain uses TRBV30 and TRBJ2-7; D may be TRBD1 (5 bases). The CDR3 loop spans 12 amino acids. V shed 0 bases and J shed 7 bases, with 10 bases lying between them. Germline V gives CDR1 GTSNPN, CDR2 SVGIG (reference sequence). CDR3 sequence reads: CAWSVQGWEQYF. CDR3 nucleotide sequence: TGTGCCTGGAGTGTTCAGGGTTGGGAGCAGTACTTC.

This clone occurred a few times. J is TRBJ1-2 and V is TRBV21-1. TRBV21-1 is a pseudogene locus. The CDR3 covers 13 residues. CDR3 residues: CASSNGPLRCYTF. CDR3 nucleotides: TGTGCCAGCAGCAACGGACCCCTGAGATGCTACACCTTC.

The V call is TRBV6-6, the J call TRBJ2-1; D is uncertain. Germline V gene sequence: CDR1 MNHNY, CDR2 SVGAGI (reference sequence). Deletions cut 2 bases from V and 8 bases from J, with 16 bases between. The CDR3 has 15 residues. The CDR3 reads CASSYRMGSWDEQFF. CDR3 coding DNA: TGTGCCAGCAGTTACCGAATGGGATCGTGGGATGAGCAGTTCTTC.

The rearrangement links TRBV28 to TRBJ1-6, with a possible D match to TRBD1 (6 bases). Trimming cost V 5 bases and J 7 bases, with 12 bases left between them. Germline CDR1 MDHEN, CDR2 SYDVKM. The CDR3 is 14 amino acids. As DNA, the CDR3 is TGTGCCAGCAGTGTGGGGGCGTCGAATTCACCCCTCCACTTT. This gives the protein CASSVGASNSPLHF.

The genes are TRBV30 and TRBJ2-7; D possibly matches TRBD1 or TRBD2 (6 bases each). The CDR3 runs to 16 residues. CDR1 and CDR2 from the germline V gene are GTSNPN and SVGIG (reference sequence). V lost 3 bases and J 2 bases, leaving 20 bases between the germline ends. CDR3 amino acids: CAWSVRWGARTYEQYF. The CDR3, as DNA: TGTGCCTGGAGCGTCCGATGGGGGGCTAGAACCTACGAGCAGTACTTC.